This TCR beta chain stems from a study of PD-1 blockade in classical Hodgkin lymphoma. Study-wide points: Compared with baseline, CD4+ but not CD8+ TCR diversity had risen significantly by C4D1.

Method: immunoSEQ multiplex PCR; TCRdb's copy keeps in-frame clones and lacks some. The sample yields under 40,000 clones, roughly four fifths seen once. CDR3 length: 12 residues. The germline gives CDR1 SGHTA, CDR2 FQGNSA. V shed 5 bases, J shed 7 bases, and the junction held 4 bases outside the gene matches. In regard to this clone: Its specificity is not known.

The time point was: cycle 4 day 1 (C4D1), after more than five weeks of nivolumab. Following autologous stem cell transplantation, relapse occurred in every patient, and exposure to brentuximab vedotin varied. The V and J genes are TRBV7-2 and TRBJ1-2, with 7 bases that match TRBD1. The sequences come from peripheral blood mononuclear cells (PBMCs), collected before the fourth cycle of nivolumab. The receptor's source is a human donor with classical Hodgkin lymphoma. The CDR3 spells CASSHTGVGYTF. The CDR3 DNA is TGTGCCAGCAGCCACACAGGGGTTGGCTACACCTTC.